The entry below gives a single T cell receptor (beta chain) sequence along with its context. Its specificity is not known. This specimen comes from a study of T cell responses to AZD1222 COVID-19 vaccine. Study results and limitations: Possibly, clonal diversity was underestimated; donors were largely white British and included more females. Increased Spike-specific TCR breadth and depth were observed after two AZD1222 doses. Reportedly, nearly half the spike-specific TCRs target unmutated variant regions.

The table came from immunoSEQ multiplex PCR; TCRdb's copy has only in-frame clones and leaves some out. Among about 120,000 clones listed, about nine tenths were seen once. Germline V CDR1 and CDR2: GTSNPN, SVGIG (reference sequence). J lost 3 bases, V lost 3 bases, and 5 bases had no gene match. The CDR3 runs to 15 residues. The sequence came from an adult in good health. The sequencing here drew on peripheral blood, taken on day 0 of AZD1222 vaccination. The chain combines TRBV30 with TRBJ2-1; the match to TRBD2 covers 10 bases. The CDR3 nucleotides are TGTGCCTGGAGGCCTCTAGCGGGAGACTACAATGAGCAGTTCTTC. Its protein is CAWRPLAGDYNEQFF.